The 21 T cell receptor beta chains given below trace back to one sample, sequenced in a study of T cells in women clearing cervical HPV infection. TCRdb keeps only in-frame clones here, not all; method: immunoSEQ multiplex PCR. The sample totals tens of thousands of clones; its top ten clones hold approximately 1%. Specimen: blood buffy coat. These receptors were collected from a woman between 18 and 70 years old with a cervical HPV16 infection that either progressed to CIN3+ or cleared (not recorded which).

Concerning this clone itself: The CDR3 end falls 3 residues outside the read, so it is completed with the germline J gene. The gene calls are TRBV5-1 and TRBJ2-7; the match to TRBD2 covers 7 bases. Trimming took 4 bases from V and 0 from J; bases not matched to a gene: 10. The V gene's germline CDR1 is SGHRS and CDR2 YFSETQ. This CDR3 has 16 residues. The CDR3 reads CASSLASGSSSYEQYF. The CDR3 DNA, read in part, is TGCGCCAGCAGCCTAGCTAGCGGATCAAGCTCCTACGAG.

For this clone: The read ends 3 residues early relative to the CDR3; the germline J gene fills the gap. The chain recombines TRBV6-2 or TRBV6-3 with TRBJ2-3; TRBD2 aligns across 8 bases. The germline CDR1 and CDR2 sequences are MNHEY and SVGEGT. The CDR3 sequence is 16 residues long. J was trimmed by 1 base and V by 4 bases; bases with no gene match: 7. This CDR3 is CASSLALSGGTDTQYF. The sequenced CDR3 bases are TGTGCCAGCAGTTTAGCGCTTAGCGGGGGCACAGATACG.

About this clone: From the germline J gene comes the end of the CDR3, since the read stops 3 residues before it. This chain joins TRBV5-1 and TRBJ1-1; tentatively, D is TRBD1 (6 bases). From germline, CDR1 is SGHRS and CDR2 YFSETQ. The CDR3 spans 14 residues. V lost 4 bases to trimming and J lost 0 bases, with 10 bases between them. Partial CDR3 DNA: TGCGCCAGCAGCCCCGGGACACTGAACACTGAA. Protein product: CASSPGTLNTE. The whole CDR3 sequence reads CASSPGTLNTEAFF.

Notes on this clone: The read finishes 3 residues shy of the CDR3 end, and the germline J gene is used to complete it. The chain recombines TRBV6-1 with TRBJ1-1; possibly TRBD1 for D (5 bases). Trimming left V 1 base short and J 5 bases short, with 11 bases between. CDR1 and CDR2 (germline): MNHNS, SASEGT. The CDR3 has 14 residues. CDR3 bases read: TGTGCCAGCAGTGAAGGGGCAGGGAGGACTGAA. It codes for CASSEGAGRTE. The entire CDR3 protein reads CASSEGAGRTEAFF.

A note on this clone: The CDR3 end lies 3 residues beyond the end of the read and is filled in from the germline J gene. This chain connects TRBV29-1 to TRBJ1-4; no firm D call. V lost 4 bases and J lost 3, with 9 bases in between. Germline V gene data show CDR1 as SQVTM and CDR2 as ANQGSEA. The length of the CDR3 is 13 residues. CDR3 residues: CSVVQSSNEKLFF. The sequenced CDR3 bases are TGCAGCGTTGTACAGAGCTCTAATGAAAAA. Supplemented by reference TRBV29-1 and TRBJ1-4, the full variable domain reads SAVISQKPSRDICQRGTSLTIQCQVDSQVTMMFWYRQQPGQSLTLIATANQGSEATYESGFVIDKFPISRPNLTFSTLTVSNMSPEDSSIYLCSVVQSSNEKLFFGSGTQLSVL.

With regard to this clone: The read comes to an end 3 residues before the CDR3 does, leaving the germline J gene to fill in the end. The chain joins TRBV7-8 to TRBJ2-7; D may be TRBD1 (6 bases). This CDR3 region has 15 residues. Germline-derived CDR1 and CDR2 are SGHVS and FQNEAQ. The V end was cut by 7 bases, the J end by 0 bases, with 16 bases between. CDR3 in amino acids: CASTPKDSFSYEQYF. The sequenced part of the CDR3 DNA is TGTGCCAGCACCCCCAAGGACAGTTTCTCCTACGAG.

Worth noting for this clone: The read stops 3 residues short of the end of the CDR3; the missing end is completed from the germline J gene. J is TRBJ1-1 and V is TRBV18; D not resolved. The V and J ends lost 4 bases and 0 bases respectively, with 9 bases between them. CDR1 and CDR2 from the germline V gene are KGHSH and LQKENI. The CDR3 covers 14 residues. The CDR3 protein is CASSLDLMNTEAFF. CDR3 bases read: TGTGCCAGCTCACTAGATCTCATGAACACTGAA.

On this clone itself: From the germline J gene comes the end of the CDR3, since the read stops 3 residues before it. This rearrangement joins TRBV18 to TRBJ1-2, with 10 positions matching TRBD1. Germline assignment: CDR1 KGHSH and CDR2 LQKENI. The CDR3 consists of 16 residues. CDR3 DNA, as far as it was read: TGTGCCAGCTCAAGAACCGGACAGGGGGTCACAGATACC. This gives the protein CASSRTGQGVTDT. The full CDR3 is CASSRTGQGVTDTYTF.

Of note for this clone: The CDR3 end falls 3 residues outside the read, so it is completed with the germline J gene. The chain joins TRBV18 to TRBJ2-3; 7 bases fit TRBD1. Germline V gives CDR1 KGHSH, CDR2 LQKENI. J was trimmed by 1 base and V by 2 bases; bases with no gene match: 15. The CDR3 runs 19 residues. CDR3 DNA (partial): TGTGCCAGCTCACCAAGCGCGTTCGATAGACAGGGCGGCACAGATACG. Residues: CASSPSAFDRQGGTDT. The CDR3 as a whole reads CASSPSAFDRQGGTDTQYF.

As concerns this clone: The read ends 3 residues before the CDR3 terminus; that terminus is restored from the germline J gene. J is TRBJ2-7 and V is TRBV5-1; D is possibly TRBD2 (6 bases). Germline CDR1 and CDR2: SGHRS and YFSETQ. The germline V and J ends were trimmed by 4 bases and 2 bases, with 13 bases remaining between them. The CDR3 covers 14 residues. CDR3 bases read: TGCGCCAGCAGCCTCGAGGGGAGGACCTACGAG. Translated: CASSLEGRTYE. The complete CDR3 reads CASSLEGRTYEQYF.

CDR3 DNA (partial): TGTGCCAGCAGCTCGGACAGAGATAATTCACCC. It yields the protein CASSSDRDNSP. The whole CDR3 region reads CASSSDRDNSPLHF. The chain employs TRBV7-8 and TRBJ1-6; possibly TRBD1 for D (6 bases). Read sequence stops 3 residues before the CDR3 end, and the germline J gene provides the missing end. Germline V gene data show CDR1 as SGHVS and CDR2 as FQNEAQ. CDR3 length: 14 residues. Between the trimmed V and J ends, which lost 4 bases and 5 bases, there was a span of 9 bases.

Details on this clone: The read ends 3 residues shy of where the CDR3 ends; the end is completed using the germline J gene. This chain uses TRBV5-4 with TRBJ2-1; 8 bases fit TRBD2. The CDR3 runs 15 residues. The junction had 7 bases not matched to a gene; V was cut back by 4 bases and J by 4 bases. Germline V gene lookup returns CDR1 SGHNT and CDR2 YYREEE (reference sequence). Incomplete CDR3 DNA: TGTGCCAGCAGCCCAGCGGGGGCATTATACAATGAG. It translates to CASSPAGALYNE. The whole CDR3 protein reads CASSPAGALYNEQFF.

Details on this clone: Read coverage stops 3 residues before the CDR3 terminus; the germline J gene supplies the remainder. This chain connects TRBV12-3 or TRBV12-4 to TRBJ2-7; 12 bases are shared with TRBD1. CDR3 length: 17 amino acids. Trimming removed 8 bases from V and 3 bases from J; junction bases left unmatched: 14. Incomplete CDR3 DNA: TGTGCCAGCGCTAACTACCTTGGGACAGGGGGCCACTACGAG. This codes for CASANYLGTGGHYE. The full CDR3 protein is CASANYLGTGGHYEQYF.

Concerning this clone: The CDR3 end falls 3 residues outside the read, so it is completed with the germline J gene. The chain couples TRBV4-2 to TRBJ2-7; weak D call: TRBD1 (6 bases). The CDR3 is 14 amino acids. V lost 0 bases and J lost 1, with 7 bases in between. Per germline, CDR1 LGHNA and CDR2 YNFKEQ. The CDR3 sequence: CASSQEGASYEQYF. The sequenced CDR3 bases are TGTGCCAGCAGCCAAGAGGGGGCGTCCTACGAG.

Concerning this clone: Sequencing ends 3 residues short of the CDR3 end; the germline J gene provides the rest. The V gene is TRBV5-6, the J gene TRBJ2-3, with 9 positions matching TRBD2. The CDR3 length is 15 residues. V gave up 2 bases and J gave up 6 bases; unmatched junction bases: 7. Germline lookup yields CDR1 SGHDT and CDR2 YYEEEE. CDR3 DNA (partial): TGTGCCAGCAGCTTTAGCGGGGGTAACGCGGATACG. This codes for CASSFSGGNADT. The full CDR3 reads CASSFSGGNADTQYF.

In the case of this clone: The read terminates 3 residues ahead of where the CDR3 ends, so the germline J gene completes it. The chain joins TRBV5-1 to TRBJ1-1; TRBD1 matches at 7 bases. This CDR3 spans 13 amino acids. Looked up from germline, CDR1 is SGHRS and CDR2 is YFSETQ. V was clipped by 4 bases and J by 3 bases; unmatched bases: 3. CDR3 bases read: TGCGCCAGCAGCATCCAGGGGGACACTGAA. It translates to CASSIQGDTE. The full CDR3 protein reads CASSIQGDTEAFF. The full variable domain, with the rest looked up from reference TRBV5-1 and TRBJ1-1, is KAGVTQTPRYLIKTRGQQVTLSCSPISGHRSVSWYQQTPGQGLQFLFEYFSETQRNKGNFPGRFSGRQFSNSRSEMNVSTLELGDSALYLCASSIQGDTEAFFGQGTRLTVV.

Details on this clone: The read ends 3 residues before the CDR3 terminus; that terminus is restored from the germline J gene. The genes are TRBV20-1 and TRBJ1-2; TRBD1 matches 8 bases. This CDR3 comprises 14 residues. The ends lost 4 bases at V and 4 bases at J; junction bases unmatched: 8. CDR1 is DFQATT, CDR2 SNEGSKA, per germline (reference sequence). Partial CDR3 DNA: TGCAGTGCTAAAGCTGACAGGGGAAGCTATGGC. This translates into CSAKADRGSYG. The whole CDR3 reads CSAKADRGSYGYTF.

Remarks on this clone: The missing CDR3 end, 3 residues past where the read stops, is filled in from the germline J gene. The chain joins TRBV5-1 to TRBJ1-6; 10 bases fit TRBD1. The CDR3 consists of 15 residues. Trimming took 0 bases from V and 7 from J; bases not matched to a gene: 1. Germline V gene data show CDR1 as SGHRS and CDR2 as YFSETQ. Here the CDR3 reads CASSLGTGGNSPLHF. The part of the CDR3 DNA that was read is TGCGCCAGCAGCTTGGGGACAGGGGGGAATTCACCC.

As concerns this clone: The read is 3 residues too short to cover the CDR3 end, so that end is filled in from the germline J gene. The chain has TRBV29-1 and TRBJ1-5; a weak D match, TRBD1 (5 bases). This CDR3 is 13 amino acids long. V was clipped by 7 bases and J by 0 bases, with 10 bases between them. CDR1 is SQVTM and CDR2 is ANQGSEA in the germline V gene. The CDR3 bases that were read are TGCAGCGCTGGGGGGGGTAGCAATCAGCCC. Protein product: CSAGGGSNQP. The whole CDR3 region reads CSAGGGSNQPQHF.

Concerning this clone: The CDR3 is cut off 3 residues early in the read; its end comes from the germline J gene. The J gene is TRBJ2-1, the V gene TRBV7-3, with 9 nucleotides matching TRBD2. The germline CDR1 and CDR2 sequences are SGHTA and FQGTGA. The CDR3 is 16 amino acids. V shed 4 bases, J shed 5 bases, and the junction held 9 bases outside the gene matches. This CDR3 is CASSSGSGGVNNEQFF. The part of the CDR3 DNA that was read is TGTGCCAGCAGCTCTGGTAGCGGGGGAGTCAACAATGAG. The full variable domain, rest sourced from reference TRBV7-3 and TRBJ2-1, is GAGVSQTPSNKVTEKGKYVELRCDPISGHTALYWYRQSLGQGPEFLIYFQGTGAADDSGLPNDRFFAVRPEGSVSTLKIQRTERGDSAVYLCASSSGSGGVNNEQFFGPGTRLTVL.

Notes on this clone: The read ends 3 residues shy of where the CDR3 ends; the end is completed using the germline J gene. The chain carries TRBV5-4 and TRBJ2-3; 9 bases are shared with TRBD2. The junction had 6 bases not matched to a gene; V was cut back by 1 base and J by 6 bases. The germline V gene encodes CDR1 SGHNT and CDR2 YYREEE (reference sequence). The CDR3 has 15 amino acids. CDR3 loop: CASSLKGSGGDTQYF. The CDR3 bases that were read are TGTGCCAGCAGCTTGAAAGGTAGCGGGGGTGATACG.